This T cell receptor (beta chain) was captured in a study of regulatory T cells in long-lasting Graves disease. The V end lost 6 bases, the J end lost 5 bases, and 14 bases lay between the germline ends. The CDR3 length is 14 residues. Regarding time point: newly diagnosed GD, antithyroid drugs for less than 3 months. TCR sequences were obtained from RNA taken from PBMCs. Building of the TCR beta libraries involved iRepertoire HTBI primers and Arm-PCR of CDR3 regions. TCRdb re-called the multiplex PCR reads with MiXCR, one entry per CDR3 protein. This sample has about 460,000 distinct CDR3 sequences; around 15% occur once, and the top ten carry roughly a sixth. This clonotype was seen many times. Separately, the same data were catalogued under a study of T cells in Graves' hyperthyroidism and ophthalmopathy. That paper notes: The HTBI primer set served for first-round RT-PCR of the TCR CDR3.

The chain carries TRBV12-3 or TRBV12-4 and TRBJ1-5, with D perhaps TRBD1 (6 bases). The TCR sequence derives from a woman aged 50 to 60 with Graves disease. The sequenced sample was peripheral blood mononuclear cells (PBMCs), obtained at new diagnosis, from a patient treated with antithyroid drugs. CDR3 sequence reads: CASSEQGLDQPQHF. As DNA, the CDR3 is TGTGCCAGCAGCGAACAGGGTTTGGATCAGCCCCAGCATTTT.